This T cell receptor (beta chain) was sequenced during a study of T cells in Graves' hyperthyroidism and ophthalmopathy. It was uncontrolled infection, other autoimmune disease, pregnancy or lactation that excluded patients. The authors took PBMCs from 10 ml fresh peripheral blood. What was amplified from RNA transcripts were TCR beta CDR3 regions. The study used the HTBI primer set for a first-round RT-PCR of the TCR CDR3. One entry per CDR3 protein results from TCRdb running MiXCR on the multiplex PCR reads. The table shows hundreds of thousands of distinct CDR3 sequences, with 17% occurring only once. Per the germline V gene, CDR1 is SNHLY and CDR2 is FYNNEI. With 8 bases clipped from V and 5 bases from J, the junction kept 9 bases outside the gene matches. The CDR3 contains 15 residues.

The sequenced sample consisted of blood. The sequence came from a woman younger than 35 with Graves' ophthalmopathy. The gene calls are TRBV2 and TRBJ2-2; 9 bases are shared with TRBD2. The CDR3 spells CASGRAGGRTGELFF. In nucleotides, the CDR3 is TGTGCCAGCGGCAGAGCGGGGGGTCGGACCGGGGAGCTGTTTTTT.